This TCR beta chain was captured by sequencing in a study of monozygotic twins with inflammatory bowel disease. This CDR3 spans 13 amino acids. Germline-derived CDR1 and CDR2 are SGHAT and FQNNGV. Reanalyzing the 5' RACE reads, TCRdb keeps one entry per CDR3 protein, without DNA. This table holds about 140,000 distinct CDR3 sequences. Sequencing was carried out using blood. This receptor was taken from a human donor with ulcerative colitis or Crohn's disease, or a healthy co-twin of an affected twin (not recorded which). The chain joins TRBV11-2 to TRBJ2-2; the D call of TRBD1 rests on TCRdb alone, since no DNA is present to check it. CDR3: CASSRQVGGELFF.